The clone carrying this T cell receptor beta chain came up many times. The sample originates from a study of blood T cell repertoires in COVID-19. In the study overall: Spain, Italy and the United States supplied samples that represented acute and convalescent COVID-19. From T cells, B-cell-depleted T cells, or PBMCs came the material, which was cDNA or gDNA.

Original handling: Using reference gene primer amplification, nucleated cell counts were estimated. Clones were read by immunoSEQ multiplex PCR, and TCRdb kept only the in-frame ones, dropping some. V and J calls and clone size are as listed in that table; D and trimming were resolved from the DNA. Of about 160,000 clones detected, roughly 83% appear once; the ten largest clones hold under 3%. CDR1 and CDR2 from the germline V gene are SEHNR and FQNEAQ (reference sequence). Trimming pared 4 bases from V and 1 base from J, leaving 8 bases between. The CDR3 contains 15 residues. The specimen was peripheral blood. The receptor was isolated from a woman aged 55-75 years with acute or convalescent COVID-19. This chain links TRBV7-9 with TRBJ2-6; D is undetermined. This CDR3 is CASSYTESGANVLTF. CDR3 in DNA: TGTGCCAGCAGCTACACAGAATCTGGGGCCAACGTCCTGACTTTC. The full variable domain, its missing parts supplied by reference TRBV7-9 and TRBJ2-6, is DTGVSQNPRHKITKRGQNVTFRCDPISEHNRLYWYRQTLGQGPEFLTYFQNEAQLEKSRLLSDRFSAERPKGSFSTLEIQRTEQGDSAMYLCASSYTESGANVLTFGAGSRLTVL.